Given below is one T cell receptor beta chain in context. Trimming pared 0 bases from V and 7 bases from J, leaving 10 bases between. The length of the CDR3 is 14 residues. Germline loops: CDR1 MNHEY, CDR2 SVGEGT. In the source study's methods: Reference gene primer amplification gave estimated nucleated cell counts. Assay: immunoSEQ multiplex PCR; the TCRdb copy retains only in-frame clones and omits some. For V, J and clone size, that table is used; D and trimming come from the DNA. Of tens of thousands of clones detected, approximately 86% appear once; the ten largest clones hold about 27%. This sample was included in a study of blood T cell repertoires in COVID-19. Across the whole study: The samples span acute and convalescent COVID-19 from the United States, Italy and Spain. Nucleic acid was either cDNA or gDNA, and it came from T cells, B-cell-depleted T cells, or PBMCs.

The V and J genes are TRBV6-2 or TRBV6-3 and TRBJ1-5, with D uncertain. This TCR derives from a man aged 50-59 years with acute or convalescent COVID-19. The sample taken for sequencing was peripheral blood. In DNA form, the CDR3 reads TGTGCCAGCAGTTACTCGGTCAGCGGGCAGCCCCAGCATTTT. It encodes CASSYSVSGQPQHF.